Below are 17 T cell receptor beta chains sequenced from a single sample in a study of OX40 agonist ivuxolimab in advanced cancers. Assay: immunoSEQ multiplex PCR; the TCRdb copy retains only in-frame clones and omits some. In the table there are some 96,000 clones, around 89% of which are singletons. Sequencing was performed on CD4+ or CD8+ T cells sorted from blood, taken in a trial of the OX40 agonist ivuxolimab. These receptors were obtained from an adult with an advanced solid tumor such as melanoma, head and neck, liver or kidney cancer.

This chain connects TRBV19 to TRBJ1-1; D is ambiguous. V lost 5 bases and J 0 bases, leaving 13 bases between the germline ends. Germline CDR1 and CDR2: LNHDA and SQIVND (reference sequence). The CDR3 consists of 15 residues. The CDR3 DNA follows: TGTGCCAGTAGTTCAACCGGGATTATGAACACTGAAGCTTTCTTT. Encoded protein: CASSSTGIMNTEAFF.

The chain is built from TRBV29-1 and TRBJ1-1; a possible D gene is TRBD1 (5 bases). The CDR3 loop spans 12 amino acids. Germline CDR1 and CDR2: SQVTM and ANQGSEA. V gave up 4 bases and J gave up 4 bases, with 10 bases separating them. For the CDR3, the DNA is TGCAGCGTTGGCCAGGGATCCACTGAAGCTTTCTTT. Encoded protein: CSVGQGSTEAFF.

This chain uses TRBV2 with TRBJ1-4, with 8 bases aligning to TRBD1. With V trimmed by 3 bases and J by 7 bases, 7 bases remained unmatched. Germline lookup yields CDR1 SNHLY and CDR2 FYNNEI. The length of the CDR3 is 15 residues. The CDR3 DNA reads TGTGCCAGCAGTGAGATAAGCAGGGGGCCTGAAAAACTGTTTTTT. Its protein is CASSEISRGPEKLFF.

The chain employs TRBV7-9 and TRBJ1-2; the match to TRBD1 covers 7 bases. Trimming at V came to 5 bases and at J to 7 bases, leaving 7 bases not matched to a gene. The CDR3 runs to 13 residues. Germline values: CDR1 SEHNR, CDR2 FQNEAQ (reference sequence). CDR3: CASSDTGAGGYTF. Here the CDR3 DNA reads TGTGCCAGCAGCGACACAGGGGCGGGTGGCTACACCTTC.

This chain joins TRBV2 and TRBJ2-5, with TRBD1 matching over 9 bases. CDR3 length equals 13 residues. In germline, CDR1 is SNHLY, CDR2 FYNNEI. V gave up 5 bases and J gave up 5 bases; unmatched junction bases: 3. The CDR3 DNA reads TGTGCCAGCAGTACAGGGGGCGAGGAGACCCAGTACTTC. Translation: CASSTGGEETQYF.

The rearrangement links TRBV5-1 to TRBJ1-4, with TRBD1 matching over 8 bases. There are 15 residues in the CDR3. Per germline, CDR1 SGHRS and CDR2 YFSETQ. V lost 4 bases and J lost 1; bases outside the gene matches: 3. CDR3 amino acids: CASSPGGQTNEKLFF. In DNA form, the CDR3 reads TGCGCCAGCAGCCCAGGGGGCCAAACTAATGAAAAACTGTTTTTT.

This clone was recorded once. CDR3 DNA: TGTGCCAGCCGAGGTGGAGGTACTAACTATGGCTACACCTTC. It specifies CASRGGGTNYGYTF. V and J are TRBV19 and TRBJ1-2; D not resolved. Germline V gene data show CDR1 as LNHDA and CDR2 as SQIVND (reference sequence). This CDR3 has 14 amino acids. The V end lost 9 bases, the J end lost 0 bases, and 14 bases lay between the germline ends.

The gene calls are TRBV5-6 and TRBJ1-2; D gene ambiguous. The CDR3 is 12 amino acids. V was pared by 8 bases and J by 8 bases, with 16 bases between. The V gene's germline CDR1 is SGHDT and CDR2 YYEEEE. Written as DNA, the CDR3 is TGTGCCAGGGACTCGGGAGGTGGGGGCTACACCTTC. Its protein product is CARDSGGGGYTF. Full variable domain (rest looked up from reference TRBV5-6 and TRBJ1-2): DAGVTQSPTHLIKTRGQQVTLRCSPKSGHDTVSWYQQALGQGPQFIFQYYEEEERQRGNFPDRFSGHQFPNYSSELNVNALLLGDSALYLCARDSGGGGYTFGSGTRLTVV.

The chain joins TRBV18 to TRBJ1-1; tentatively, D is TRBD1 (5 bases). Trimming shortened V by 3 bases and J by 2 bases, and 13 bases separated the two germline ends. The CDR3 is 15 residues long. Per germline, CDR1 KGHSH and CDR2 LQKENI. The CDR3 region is CASSPQGLRNTEAFF. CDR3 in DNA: TGTGCCAGCTCACCTCAGGGACTCCGAAACACTGAAGCTTTCTTT.

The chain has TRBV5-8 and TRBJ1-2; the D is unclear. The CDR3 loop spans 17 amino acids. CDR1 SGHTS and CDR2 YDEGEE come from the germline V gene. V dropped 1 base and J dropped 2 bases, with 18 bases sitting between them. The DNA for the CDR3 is TGTGCCAGCAGCTTGTTAATTGAGGTAGCGACCAACTATGGCTACACCTTC. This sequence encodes CASSLLIEVATNYGYTF.

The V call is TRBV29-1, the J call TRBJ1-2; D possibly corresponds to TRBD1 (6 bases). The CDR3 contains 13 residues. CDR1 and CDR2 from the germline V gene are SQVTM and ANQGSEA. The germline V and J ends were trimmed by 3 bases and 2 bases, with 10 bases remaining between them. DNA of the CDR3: TGCAGCGTTGAGGGCAGGGGAAACTATGGCTACACCTTC. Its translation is CSVEGRGNYGYTF. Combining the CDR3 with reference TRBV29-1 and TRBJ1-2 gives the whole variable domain SAVISQKPSRDICQRGTSLTIQCQVDSQVTMMFWYRQQPGQSLTLIATANQGSEATYESGFVIDKFPISRPNLTFSTLTVSNMSPEDSSIYLCSVEGRGNYGYTFGSGTRLTVV.

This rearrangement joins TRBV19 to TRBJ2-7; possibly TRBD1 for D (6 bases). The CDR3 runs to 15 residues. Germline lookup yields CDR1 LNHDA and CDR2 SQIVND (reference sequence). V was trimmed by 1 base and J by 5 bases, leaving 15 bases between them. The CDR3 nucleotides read TGTGCCAGTAGTATAGGGGGCAGGGGAGCAGACGAGCAGTACTTC. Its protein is CASSIGGRGADEQYF.

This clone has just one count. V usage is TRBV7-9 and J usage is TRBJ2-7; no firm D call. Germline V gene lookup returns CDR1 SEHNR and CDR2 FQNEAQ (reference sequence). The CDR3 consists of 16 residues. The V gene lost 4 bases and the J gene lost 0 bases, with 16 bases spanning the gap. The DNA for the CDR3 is TGTGCCAGCAGCTCACTTGGCAACAGAAGCTCCTACGAGCAGTACTTC. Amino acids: CASSSLGNRSSYEQYF. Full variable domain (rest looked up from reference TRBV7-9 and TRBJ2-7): DTGVSQNPRHKITKRGQNVTFRCDPISEHNRLYWYRQTLGQGPEFLTYFQNEAQLEKSRLLSDRFSAERPKGSFSTLEIQRTEQGDSAMYLCASSSLGNRSSYEQYFGPGTRLTVT.

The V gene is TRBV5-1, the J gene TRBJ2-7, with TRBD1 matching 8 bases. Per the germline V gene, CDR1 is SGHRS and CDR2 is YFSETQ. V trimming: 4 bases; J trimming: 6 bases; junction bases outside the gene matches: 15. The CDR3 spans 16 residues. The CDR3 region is CASSPRGQVQVSEQYF. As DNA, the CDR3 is TGCGCCAGCAGCCCACGGGGACAGGTTCAAGTGAGCGAGCAGTACTTC.

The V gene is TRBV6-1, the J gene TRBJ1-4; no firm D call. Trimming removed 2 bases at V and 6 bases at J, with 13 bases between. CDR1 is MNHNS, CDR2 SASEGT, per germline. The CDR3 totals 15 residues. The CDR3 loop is CASSELGSWDEKLFF. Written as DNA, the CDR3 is TGTGCCAGCAGTGAATTGGGGAGTTGGGATGAAAAACTGTTTTTT.

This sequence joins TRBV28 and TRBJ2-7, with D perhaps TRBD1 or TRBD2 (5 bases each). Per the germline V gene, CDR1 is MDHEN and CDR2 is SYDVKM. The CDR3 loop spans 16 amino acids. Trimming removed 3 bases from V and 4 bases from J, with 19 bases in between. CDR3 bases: TGTGCCAGCAGTTTTAGCGACACCCGGGGCTTGTACGAGCAGTACTTC. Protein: CASSFSDTRGLYEQYF.

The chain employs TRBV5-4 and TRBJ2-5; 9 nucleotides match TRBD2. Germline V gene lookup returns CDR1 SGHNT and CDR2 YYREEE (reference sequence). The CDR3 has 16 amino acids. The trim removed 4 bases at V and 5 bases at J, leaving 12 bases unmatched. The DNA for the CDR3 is TGTGCCAGCAGCAGATACCGGGTTGCGGGAGGGGAGACCCAGTACTTC. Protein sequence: CASSRYRVAGGETQYF.